The rows below give T cell receptor beta chains drawn from one sample of a study of circulating and synovial CD4+ cells in juvenile arthritis. Generated by immunoSEQ multiplex PCR, the TCRdb table keeps only in-frame clones and is missing some. The sample holds about 33,000 clones, about 95% seen once. What was sequenced was CD4+ T cells from blood. These receptors were taken from a human donor with juvenile idiopathic arthritis. Each CDR3 is given with its conserved first and last residue. A D gene is named only where the DNA matches it firmly. Size is stated for part of the rows, as once, few or many counts, or as a class when the clone is expanded.

d_call: NA
v_call: TRBV4-3
j_call: TRBJ1-3
clone_size: once
cdr3_aa: CASSQVLGARTGNTIYF
cdr3_nt: TGCGCCAGCAGCCAAGTTTTGGGGGCCCGTACTGGAAACACCATATATTTT

d_call: TRBD2
v_call: TRBV14
j_call: TRBJ2-7
clone_size: NA
cdr3_aa: CASSRGFIAGGNPTEQYF
cdr3_nt: TGTGCCAGCAGCCGGGGCTTTATAGCGGGAGGGAATCCTACGGAGCAGTACTTC

d_call: NA
v_call: TRBV15
j_call: TRBJ1-2
clone_size: NA
cdr3_aa: CATSTVYGYTF
cdr3_nt: TGTGCCACCTCGACAGTCTATGGCTACACCTTC

d_call: TRBD1
v_call: TRBV27
j_call: TRBJ2-7
clone_size: NA
cdr3_aa: CASSFRDRGAEQYF
cdr3_nt: TGTGCCAGCAGTTTCCGGGACAGGGGTGCCGAGCAGTACTTC

d_call: TRBD1
v_call: TRBV5-6
j_call: TRBJ1-2
clone_size: NA
cdr3_aa: CASSLGDRVTLGYTF
cdr3_nt: TGTGCCAGCAGCTTAGGGGACAGAGTTACCCTTGGCTACACCTTC

d_call: NA
v_call: TRBV5-4
j_call: TRBJ2-3
clone_size: NA
cdr3_aa: CASSSMGTDTQYF
cdr3_nt: TGTGCCAGCAGTTCTATGGGCACAGATACGCAGTATTTT

d_call: TRBD1
v_call: TRBV6-5
j_call: TRBJ2-5
clone_size: once
cdr3_aa: CASTSPGGETQYF
cdr3_nt: TGTGCCAGCACTTCACCAGGGGGAGAGACCCAGTACTTC

d_call: TRBD1
v_call: TRBV11-2
j_call: TRBJ2-2
clone_size: NA
cdr3_aa: CASSSQGRHGELFF
cdr3_nt: TGTGCCAGCAGCTCACAGGGGCGGCACGGGGAGCTGTTTTTT

d_call: TRBD1
v_call: TRBV13
j_call: TRBJ1-1
clone_size: NA
cdr3_aa: CASSSRDRGAGAFF
cdr3_nt: TGTGCCAGCAGCTCCCGGGACAGGGGGGCCGGAGCTTTCTTT

d_call: TRBD1
v_call: TRBV4-3
j_call: TRBJ1-6
clone_size: NA
cdr3_aa: CASSDRDRNNSPLHF
cdr3_nt: TGCGCCAGCAGCGACCGGGACAGGAACAATTCACCCCTCCACTTT

d_call: NA
v_call: TRBV6-6
j_call: TRBJ2-7
clone_size: NA
cdr3_aa: CASRGQTYEQYF
cdr3_nt: TGTGCCAGCAGGGGACAAACCTACGAGCAGTACTTC

d_call: NA
v_call: TRBV5-1
j_call: TRBJ1-2
clone_size: NA
cdr3_aa: CASGQDRATAF
cdr3_nt: TGCGCCAGCGGCCAAGACAGAGCCACAGCCTTC

d_call: NA
v_call: TRBV6-1
j_call: TRBJ1-5
clone_size: NA
cdr3_aa: CASSEAGQPQHF
cdr3_nt: TGTGCCAGCAGTGAAGCGGGCCAGCCCCAGCATTTT

d_call: NA
v_call: TRBV6-1
j_call: TRBJ2-7
clone_size: NA
cdr3_aa: CASTPLAHSYEQYF
cdr3_nt: TGTGCCAGCACCCCCCTGGCCCACTCCTACGAGCAGTACTTC

d_call: NA
v_call: TRBV6-1
j_call: TRBJ2-5
clone_size: NA
cdr3_aa: CASSETGGWNQYF
cdr3_nt: TGTGCCAGCAGTGAGACAGGTGGATGGAACCAGTACTTC

d_call: NA
v_call: TRBV9
j_call: TRBJ2-1
clone_size: NA
cdr3_aa: CASSVAGQSYNEQFF
cdr3_nt: TGTGCCAGCAGCGTAGCAGGACAGTCTTACAATGAGCAGTTCTTC

d_call: TRBD1
v_call: TRBV6-1
j_call: TRBJ1-5
clone_size: NA
cdr3_aa: CASSDSDRGGNQPQHF
cdr3_nt: TGTGCCAGCAGTGATTCGGACAGGGGTGGCAATCAGCCCCAGCATTTT

d_call: NA
v_call: TRBV7-2
j_call: TRBJ1-1
clone_size: NA
cdr3_aa: CASSLASSAEAFF
cdr3_nt: TGTGCCAGCAGCTTAGCCTCATCGGCTGAAGCTTTCTTT

d_call: TRBD1
v_call: TRBV9
j_call: TRBJ1-5
clone_size: NA
cdr3_aa: CASSVAGGDQPQHF
cdr3_nt: TGTGCCAGCAGCGTAGCAGGGGGCGATCAGCCCCAGCATTTT

d_call: NA
v_call: TRBV15
j_call: TRBJ1-1
clone_size: NA
cdr3_aa: CATSRDDPGLNTEAFF
cdr3_nt: TGTGCCACCAGCAGAGATGACCCAGGGCTGAACACTGAAGCTTTCTTT

d_call: NA
v_call: TRBV6-1
j_call: TRBJ2-3
clone_size: NA
cdr3_aa: CASSEGAPRPSTDTQYF
cdr3_nt: TGTGCCAGCAGTGAAGGGGCCCCTCGGCCTAGCACAGATACGCAGTATTTT

d_call: TRBD2
v_call: TRBV27
j_call: TRBJ2-1
clone_size: NA
cdr3_aa: CASSFSTGGPGEEFF
cdr3_nt: TGTGCCAGCAGTTTCTCCACGGGGGGGCCGGGTGAGGAGTTCTTC

d_call: TRBD2
v_call: TRBV9
j_call: TRBJ2-7
clone_size: NA
cdr3_aa: CARTRAASGRTYEQYF
cdr3_nt: TGTGCCAGGACCCGGGCGGCTAGCGGGCGGACCTACGAGCAGTACTTC

d_call: TRBD1
v_call: TRBV5-4
j_call: TRBJ1-2
clone_size: NA
cdr3_aa: CASSRQGRDGYTF
cdr3_nt: TGTGCCAGCAGCCGACAGGGGCGGGATGGCTACACCTTC

d_call: NA
v_call: TRBV19
j_call: TRBJ2-1
clone_size: NA
cdr3_aa: CASMGPLDNEQFF
cdr3_nt: TGTGCCAGTATGGGCCCGTTAGACAATGAGCAGTTCTTC

d_call: NA
v_call: TRBV9
j_call: TRBJ2-7
clone_size: NA
cdr3_aa: CASSVAPESGYEQYF
cdr3_nt: TGTGCCAGCAGCGTAGCCCCCGAAAGCGGCTACGAGCAGTACTTC

d_call: NA
v_call: TRBV7-2
j_call: TRBJ2-1
clone_size: NA
cdr3_aa: CASSLASAGVNEQFF
cdr3_nt: TGTGCCAGCAGCTTAGCAAGTGCAGGGGTCAATGAGCAGTTCTTC

d_call: NA
v_call: TRBV5-4
j_call: TRBJ1-3
clone_size: NA
cdr3_aa: CASSLGLSGNTIYF
cdr3_nt: TGTGCCAGCAGCTTGGGACTCTCTGGAAACACCATATATTTT

d_call: TRBD1
v_call: TRBV6-5
j_call: TRBJ2-7
clone_size: NA
cdr3_aa: CASSPSGQGTYEQYF
cdr3_nt: TGTGCCAGCAGTCCCTCGGGACAGGGTACCTACGAGCAGTACTTC

d_call: TRBD1
v_call: TRBV5-6
j_call: TRBJ1-4
clone_size: NA
cdr3_aa: CASSRTGTGSEKLFF
cdr3_nt: TGTGCCAGCAGCCGGACGGGGACAGGGAGTGAAAAACTGTTTTTT

d_call: NA
v_call: TRBV10-2
j_call: TRBJ2-7
clone_size: NA
cdr3_aa: CASSESTGAEQYF
cdr3_nt: TGCGCCAGCAGTGAGTCGACGGGAGCCGAGCAGTACTTC

d_call: NA
v_call: TRBV4-3
j_call: TRBJ1-4
clone_size: once
cdr3_aa: CASSPWLGGAEKLFF
cdr3_nt: TGCGCCAGCAGCCCTTGGTTGGGAGGGGCCGAAAAACTGTTTTTT

d_call: NA
v_call: TRBV30
j_call: TRBJ1-3
clone_size: NA
cdr3_aa: CAWSTGSSGNTIYF
cdr3_nt: TGTGCCTGGAGTACAGGGAGCTCTGGAAACACCATATATTTT

d_call: TRBD1
v_call: TRBV4-2
j_call: TRBJ1-2
clone_size: NA
cdr3_aa: CASRYTRDSANYGYTF
cdr3_nt: TGTGCCAGCAGGTACACCCGGGACAGCGCAAACTATGGCTACACCTTC

d_call: TRBD1
v_call: TRBV9
j_call: TRBJ2-5
clone_size: NA
cdr3_aa: CASSAGDREQETQYF
cdr3_nt: TGTGCCAGCAGCGCCGGGGACAGGGAACAAGAGACCCAGTACTTC

d_call: NA
v_call: TRBV7-9
j_call: TRBJ2-2
clone_size: NA
cdr3_aa: CASSYDTGSGELFF
cdr3_nt: TGTGCCAGCAGCTATGACACGGGGAGCGGGGAGCTGTTTTTT

d_call: NA
v_call: TRBV6-6
j_call: TRBJ1-6
clone_size: NA
cdr3_aa: CASKGEAGSPLHF
cdr3_nt: TGTGCCAGCAAGGGAGAGGCTGGGTCACCCCTCCACTTT

d_call: TRBD1
v_call: TRBV19
j_call: TRBJ2-7
clone_size: few
cdr3_aa: CATGGQGRNEQYF
cdr3_nt: TGTGCCACCGGGGGACAGGGTAGGAACGAGCAGTACTTC

d_call: NA
v_call: TRBV7-8
j_call: TRBJ1-5
clone_size: NA
cdr3_aa: CASSLSTVLSNQPQHF
cdr3_nt: TGTGCCAGCAGCTTATCGACAGTCCTTAGCAATCAGCCCCAGCATTTT

d_call: NA
v_call: TRBV9
j_call: TRBJ1-2
clone_size: NA
cdr3_aa: CASSVDTGSYGYTF
cdr3_nt: TGTGCCAGCAGCGTAGATACAGGGAGCTATGGCTACACCTTC

d_call: NA
v_call: TRBV6-5
j_call: TRBJ1-6
clone_size: few
cdr3_aa: CASSTDSNSPLHF
cdr3_nt: TGTGCCAGCAGCACGGACAGTAATTCACCCCTCCACTTT

d_call: NA
v_call: TRBV6-6
j_call: TRBJ1-3
clone_size: NA
cdr3_aa: CASSYWGREGNTIYF
cdr3_nt: TGTGCCAGCAGTTACTGGGGGCGCGAAGGAAACACCATATATTTT

d_call: NA
v_call: TRBV7-3
j_call: TRBJ1-1
clone_size: once
cdr3_aa: CASSLMGGTTEAFF
cdr3_nt: TGTGCCAGCAGCTTAATGGGAGGGACCACTGAAGCTTTCTTT

d_call: NA
v_call: TRBV6-5
j_call: TRBJ1-6
clone_size: NA
cdr3_aa: CAGPRKGLCSPLHF
cdr3_nt: TGTGCCGGTCCACGTAAGGGGTTGTGTTCACCCCTCCACTTT

d_call: NA
v_call: TRBV10-3
j_call: TRBJ2-7
clone_size: NA
cdr3_aa: CAISGRALAQGEQYF
cdr3_nt: TGTGCCATCAGTGGAAGGGCCCTAGCCCAGGGGGAGCAGTACTTC

d_call: NA
v_call: TRBV7-2
j_call: TRBJ1-3
clone_size: NA
cdr3_aa: CASSLDSFNTIYF
cdr3_nt: TGTGCCAGCAGCTTAGACAGTTTTAACACCATATATTTT

d_call: NA
v_call: TRBV4-3
j_call: TRBJ1-2
clone_size: NA
cdr3_aa: CASSQVRGGYTF
cdr3_nt: TGCGCCAGCAGCCAAGTCAGGGGCGGCTACACCTTC

d_call: NA
v_call: TRBV7-2
j_call: TRBJ2-2
clone_size: NA
cdr3_aa: CASSPLRYSTNTGELFF
cdr3_nt: TGTGCCAGCAGTCCGTTACGTTACTCAACGAACACCGGGGAGCTGTTTTTT

d_call: NA
v_call: TRBV4-3
j_call: TRBJ2-2
clone_size: NA
cdr3_aa: CASSVRDTGELFF
cdr3_nt: TGCGCCAGCAGCGTCCGGGACACCGGGGAGCTGTTTTTT

d_call: TRBD2
v_call: TRBV9
j_call: TRBJ2-7
clone_size: NA
cdr3_aa: CASSVVGSGRNEQYF
cdr3_nt: TGTGCCAGCAGCGTAGTTGGTAGCGGGAGAAACGAGCAGTACTTC

d_call: TRBD1
v_call: TRBV5-1
j_call: TRBJ2-5
clone_size: NA
cdr3_aa: CASSFGTVQETQYF
cdr3_nt: TGCGCCAGCAGCTTTGGGACAGTCCAAGAGACCCAGTACTTC

d_call: TRBD2
v_call: TRBV5-4
j_call: TRBJ2-1
clone_size: once
cdr3_aa: CASSGGDFFSYNEQFF
cdr3_nt: TGTGCCAGCAGCGGGGGGGACTTTTTCTCCTACAATGAGCAGTTCTTC

d_call: TRBD1
v_call: TRBV4-3
j_call: TRBJ2-4
clone_size: NA
cdr3_aa: CASSQGRTGSTKNIQYF
cdr3_nt: TGCGCCAGCAGCCAAGGGAGGACAGGGTCAACCAAAAACATTCAGTACTTC

d_call: NA
v_call: TRBV15
j_call: TRBJ1-1
clone_size: once
cdr3_aa: CATSRDVGGTEAFF
cdr3_nt: TGTGCCACCAGCAGAGATGTTGGGGGGACTGAAGCTTTCTTT

d_call: TRBD1
v_call: TRBV9
j_call: TRBJ2-3
clone_size: NA
cdr3_aa: CASSVTTGGTDTQYF
cdr3_nt: TGTGCCAGCAGCGTAACCACAGGGGGCACAGATACGCAGTATTTT